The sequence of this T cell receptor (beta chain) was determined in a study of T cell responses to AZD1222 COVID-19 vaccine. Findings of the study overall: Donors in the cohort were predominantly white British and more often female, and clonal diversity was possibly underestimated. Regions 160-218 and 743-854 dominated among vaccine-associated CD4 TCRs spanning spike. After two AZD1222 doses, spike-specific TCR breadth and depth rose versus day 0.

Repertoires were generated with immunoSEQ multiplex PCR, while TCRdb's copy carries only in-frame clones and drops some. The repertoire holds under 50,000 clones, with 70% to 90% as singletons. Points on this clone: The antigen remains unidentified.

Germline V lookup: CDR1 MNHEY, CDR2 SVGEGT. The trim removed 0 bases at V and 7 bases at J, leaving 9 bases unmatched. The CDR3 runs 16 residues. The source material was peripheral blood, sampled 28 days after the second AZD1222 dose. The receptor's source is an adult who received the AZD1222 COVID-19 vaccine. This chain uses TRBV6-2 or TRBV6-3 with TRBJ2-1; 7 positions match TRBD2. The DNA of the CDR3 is TGTGCCAGCAGTTACTCTGGCGGGAGTACGGGGAATGAGCAGTTCTTC. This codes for CASSYSGGSTGNEQFF.